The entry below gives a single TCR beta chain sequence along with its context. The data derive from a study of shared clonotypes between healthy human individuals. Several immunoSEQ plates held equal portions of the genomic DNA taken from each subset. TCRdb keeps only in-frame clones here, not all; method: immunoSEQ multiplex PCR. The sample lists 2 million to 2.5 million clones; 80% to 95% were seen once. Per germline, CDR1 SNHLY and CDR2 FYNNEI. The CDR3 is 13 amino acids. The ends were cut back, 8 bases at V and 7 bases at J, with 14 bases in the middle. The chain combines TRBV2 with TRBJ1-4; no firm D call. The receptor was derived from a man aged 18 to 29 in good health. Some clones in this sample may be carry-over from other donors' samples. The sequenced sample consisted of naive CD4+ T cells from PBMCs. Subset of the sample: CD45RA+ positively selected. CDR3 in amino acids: CASRKTEGEKLFF. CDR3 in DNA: TGTGCCAGCCGCAAGACCGAGGGTGAAAAACTGTTTTTT.